The 23 T cell receptor beta chains below come from one sample, sequenced in a study of blood T cells in healthy people across ages. Primers used in a second PCR of roughly 7 to 12 cycles were a sample-barcoded 5' primer and a J-beta primer mix. One entry per CDR3 protein results from TCRdb running MiXCR on the 5' RACE reads. The top ten clones hold 17% of a sample with 850,000 to 950,000 distinct CDR3 sequences, 25% to 30% of them seen once. Sequencing was done on a sample of blood. The origin of the receptors is a woman older than 75 in good health.

CDR3 sequence: CASSSGWDPTGELFF. CDR3 nucleotide sequence: TGCGCCAGCAGCTCAGGGTGGGACCCCACCGGGGAGCTGTTTTTT. The rearrangement links TRBV5-1 to TRBJ2-2; D may match TRBD1 or TRBD2 (5 bases each). This CDR3 comprises 15 residues. The germline V gene has CDR1 SGHRS and CDR2 YFSETQ. Trimming cost V 3 bases and J 4 bases, with 13 bases left between them.

The sample holds many counts of this clonotype. The chain recombines TRBV20-1 with TRBJ2-5; 8 bases align to TRBD1. The CDR3 totals 16 residues. J lost 5 bases, V lost 4 bases, and 15 bases had no gene match. CDR1 DFQATT and CDR2 SNEGSKA come from the germline V gene (reference sequence). CDR3 loop: CSATDEAGGKGETQYF. DNA for the CDR3: TGCAGTGCTACCGATGAAGCAGGGGGCAAGGGTGAGACCCAGTACTTC.

The gene calls are TRBV12-3 or TRBV12-4 and TRBJ2-5; no reliable D call. The J call may be wrong; the DNA end is better matched by TRBJ2-7. This CDR3 has 13 residues. The CDR3 here is CASSLKGPFEQYF. The CDR3 nucleotides read TGTGCCAGCAGTTTGAAGGGTCCCTTCGAGCAGTACTTC.

This clonotype showed up just a few times. The rearrangement joins TRBV7-9 to TRBJ1-6; TRBD1 matches 7 bases. The V segment lost 2 bases and the J segment 7 bases; nucleotides outside the gene matches: 5. The CDR3 is 15 residues long. From germline, CDR1 is SEHNR and CDR2 FQNEAQ (reference sequence). CDR3 protein: CASSLRQGENSPLHF. The CDR3 DNA is TGTGCCAGCAGCTTACGACAGGGTGAAAATTCACCCCTCCACTTT.

Here the CDR3 reads CSARVASGYEQYF. The CDR3 nucleotides read TGCAGTGCTAGAGTGGCTAGCGGCTACGAGCAGTACTTC. The chain has TRBV20-1 and TRBJ2-7, with 7 nucleotides matching TRBD2. Unmatched junction bases numbered 3, after V lost 1 base and J lost 3 bases. The CDR3 has 13 amino acids. From germline, CDR1 is DFQATT and CDR2 SNEGSKA (reference sequence).

This clonotype was found many times. The rearrangement joins TRBV11-1 to TRBJ2-1; D could derive from TRBD1 or TRBD2 (5 bases each). The germline CDR1 and CDR2 sequences are SGHAT and FQDESV (reference sequence). V was pared by 4 bases and J by 6 bases, with 22 bases between. This CDR3 is built from 17 residues. CDR3: CASSSGTRYNLGNEQFF. The CDR3 DNA reads TGTGCCAGCAGCTCCGGGACCAGATACAATCTCGGCAATGAGCAGTTCTTC. The whole variable domain, filled in from reference TRBV11-1 and TRBJ2-1, reads EAEVAQSPRYKITEKSQAVAFWCDPISGHATLYWYRQILGQGPELLVQFQDESVVDDSQLPKDRFSAERLKGVDSTLKIQPAELGDSAMYLCASSSGTRYNLGNEQFFGPGTRLTVL.

This clonotype was recorded a few times. The rearrangement links TRBV6-2 or TRBV6-3 to TRBJ1-1, with 9 bases fitting TRBD1. Germline values: CDR1 MNHEY, CDR2 SVGEGT. This CDR3 has 15 residues. The J segment lost 4 bases and the V segment lost 2 bases, leaving 5 bases of the junction unmatched. The CDR3 loop reads CASSYATGGGTEAFF. The CDR3 DNA reads as TGTGCCAGCAGTTACGCGACAGGGGGAGGCACTGAAGCTTTCTTT.

This clonotype was recorded at least ten times. Germline is not matched at one junction end, which may reflect a read error. J is TRBJ2-1 and V is TRBV7-2; 10 bases are a match to TRBD2. The CDR3 consists of 15 residues. Looked up from germline, CDR1 is SGHTA and CDR2 is FQGNSA. The CDR3 protein is CASSLAGASYNEQFF. The CDR3 nucleotides read TGTGCCAGCAGCCTAGCGGGGGCGTCCTACAATGAGCAGTTCTTC.

As to this clonotype: One end of the junction is discordant with germline, which a read error may explain. The rearrangement uses TRBV11-2 and TRBJ1-1, with no clear D. This CDR3 region has 17 residues. Germline V CDR1 and CDR2: SGHAT, FQNNGV. CDR3 nucleotide sequence: TGTGCCGGCAGCTTAGATAGGCGTGTAGGTGTGAACACTGAAGCTTTCTTT. Amino acid sequence: CAGSLDRRVGVNTEAFF.

This clonotype was recorded at least ten times. This chain links TRBV12-3 or TRBV12-4 with TRBJ1-2, with D unresolved. The CDR3 spans 14 residues. Trimming shortened V by 0 bases and J by 3 bases, and 8 bases separated the two germline ends. The CDR3 DNA reads as TGTGCCAGCAGTTTAGCGAAGGTGGACTATGGCTACACCTTC. Its protein is CASSLAKVDYGYTF.

With respect to this clonotype: One base away lies a much larger clone, so this may be a sequencing read error. This chain uses TRBV2 with TRBJ1-2; the D gene is possibly TRBD1 (5 bases). CDR1 and CDR2 (germline): SNHLY, FYNNEI. V was cut by 3 bases and J by 9 bases, with 14 bases left in between. The CDR3 is 13 amino acids. The CDR3 reads CASSEGRGFSYTF. The CDR3 DNA follows: TGTGCCAGCAGTGAGGGCCGGGGGTTTAGCTACACCTTC.

Points on this clonotype: Since a much larger clone is just one base distant, this may be a read error. The V gene is TRBV6-5, the J gene TRBJ2-3, with D possibly being TRBD1 (6 bases). Germline V lookup: CDR1 MNHEY, CDR2 SVGAGI. The CDR3 is 14 residues long. This CDR3 is CASSADRRTDTRYF. The DNA for the CDR3 is TGTGCCAGCAGTGCCGACAGGCGCACAGATACGCGGTATTTT.

This clonotype was seen just once. A read error may account for a junction end that differs from germline. The chain recombines TRBV4-2 with TRBJ1-1; perhaps TRBD1 as D (5 bases). Germline V gene sequence: CDR1 LGHNA, CDR2 YNFKEQ. The CDR3 contains 16 residues. The CDR3: CAGSLNRQTVNTEAFF. For the CDR3, the DNA is TGTGCCGGCAGCCTAAACAGACAGACGGTGAACACTGAAGCTTTCTTT.

Only a few counts were recorded for this clonotype. The CDR3 sequence: CSGWDTSYSEQYF. CDR3 nucleotides: TGCAGCGGGTGGGACACTAGCTACAGTGAGCAGTACTTC. V and J are TRBV29-1 and TRBJ2-7; D may match TRBD1 or TRBD2 (6 bases each). The CDR3 has 13 amino acids. Deletions cut 7 bases from V and 7 bases from J, with 20 bases between. CDR1 is SQVTM, CDR2 ANQGSEA, per germline.

This clonotype was picked up a small number of times. V gene TRBV20-1 combines with J gene TRBJ1-5, with 8 positions matching TRBD1. The CDR3 is made up of 14 amino acids. Germline V gives CDR1 DFQATT, CDR2 SNEGSKA (reference sequence). The ends lost 6 bases at V and 5 bases at J; junction bases unmatched: 9. The CDR3 DNA is TGCAGTGCACGGACAGGGCGACAAGATCAGCCCCAGCATTTT. Protein sequence: CSARTGRQDQPQHF.

As to this clonotype: This may stem from a read error, because a much larger clone lies one nucleotide away. The genes are TRBV5-6 and TRBJ2-4; D possibly corresponds to TRBD2 (5 bases). V lost 4 bases to trimming and J lost 13 bases, with 24 bases between them. In germline, CDR1 is SGHDT, CDR2 YYEEEE. The CDR3 length is 15 residues. The CDR3: CASSPSGKRANEQYF. In DNA form, the CDR3 reads TGTGCCAGCAGCCCCTCGGGGAAAAGGGCCAATGAGCAGTACTTC.

About this clonotype itself: A much larger clone differs from this one at a single base, so this may be a read error. This rearrangement joins TRBV24-1 to TRBJ2-1; 9 nucleotides match TRBD1. The V and J ends lost 4 bases and 9 bases, in that order; junction bases with no gene match: 12. Germline CDR1 is KGHDR and CDR2 is SFDVKD. The CDR3 spans 16 residues. CDR3 region: CATSETTGTGRVEQFF. The CDR3 DNA follows: TGTGCCACCAGTGAAACAACCGGGACAGGGCGGGTTGAGCAGTTCTTC.

The chain joins TRBV30 to TRBJ1-4; 10 bases agree with TRBD1. Trimming took 2 bases from V and 4 from J; bases not matched to a gene: 7. This CDR3 contains 16 residues. Germline assignment: CDR1 GTSNPN and CDR2 SVGIG (reference sequence). The CDR3 spells CAWSTGTGVVNEKLFF. Written as DNA, the CDR3 is TGTGCCTGGAGTACCGGGACAGGGGTTGTTAATGAAAAACTGTTTTTT.

This clonotype was detected many times. The chain carries TRBV6-2 or TRBV6-3 and TRBJ2-1; D could derive from TRBD1 or TRBD2 (6 bases each). CDR3 size: 16 residues. Trimming took off 8 bases at V and 5 bases at J, with 22 bases between the two ends. Germline V gene data show CDR1 as MNHEY and CDR2 as SVGEGT. CDR3 protein: CASGGDLFTGNNEQFF. CDR3 coding DNA: TGTGCCAGCGGTGGGGACTTGTTTACAGGGAACAATGAGCAGTTCTTC.

This clonotype was counted many times. CDR3 DNA sequence: TGTGCCAGCAGCTTAGTGGGTGTGGGAGAGACCCAGTACTTC. It encodes CASSLVGVGETQYF. The chain recombines TRBV7-9 with TRBJ2-5, with D hard to call. The germline V and J ends were trimmed by 1 base and 4 bases, with 10 bases remaining between them. The CDR3 is made up of 14 amino acids. Germline V lookup: CDR1 SEHNR, CDR2 FQNEAQ (reference sequence). Complete variable domain (other parts from reference TRBV7-9 and TRBJ2-5): DTGVSQNPRHKITKRGQNVTFRCDPISEHNRLYWYRQTLGQGPEFLTYFQNEAQLEKSRLLSDRFSAERPKGSFSTLEIQRTEQGDSAMYLCASSLVGVGETQYFGPGTRLLVL.

This clonotype appeared a few times. The CDR3 sequence is CASSRTGWASPLHF. The CDR3 bases are TGTGCCAGCAGCCGGACAGGGTGGGCTTCACCCCTCCACTTT. The chain joins TRBV12-3 or TRBV12-4 to TRBJ1-6, with 8 bases lining up with TRBD1. The CDR3 has 14 amino acids. Trimming removed 6 bases from V and 9 bases from J; junction bases left unmatched: 7.

Comments on this clonotype: Being one base from a much bigger clone, this may be a read error. V is TRBV7-2 and J is TRBJ2-5, with TRBD2 as a possible D gene (6 bases). Germline CDR1 SGHTA, CDR2 FQGNSA. V gave up 3 bases and J gave up 11 bases, with 22 bases separating them. The CDR3 runs 15 residues. CDR3 in DNA: TGTGCCAGCAGCTTGACGTCTAGCCGGGGGAATGAGCAGTACTTC. The encoded protein is CASSLTSSRGNEQYF.

The chain is built from TRBV18 and TRBJ1-5, with 7 bases aligning to TRBD1. Germline CDR1 and CDR2: KGHSH and LQKENI. The trim removed 1 base at V and 5 bases at J, leaving 5 bases unmatched. The CDR3 extends over 15 amino acids. The CDR3 region is CASSPQAGGDQPQHF. The CDR3 bases are TGTGCCAGCTCACCACAGGCAGGGGGAGATCAGCCCCAGCATTTT.